Here is one T cell receptor beta chain with its context. Its antigen remains undetermined. Per-nucleotide qualities are absent, and no much larger clonotype sits a single base away. The cohort was made up of 666 healthy bone marrow donors. All cohort members were sampled while nominally healthy, although unrecorded immune exposures were likely present. The donor was CMV seronegative and belonged to the group of 352 seronegative cohort members. A peripheral blood sample was collected from each donor, and TCR beta sequencing was performed on peripheral blood mononuclear cells. Genomic DNA was extracted from the blood cell samples with the Qiagen DNeasy Blood Extraction Kit. These data come from a study of cytomegalovirus exposure and HLA in healthy donors (dated by TCRdb to about 2017). With respect to the entire study: An earlier analysis of roughly 500 of the donors reported 276 Gb of sequence data and roughly 120 million unique TCR beta sequences obtained from roughly 180 million T cells. Alongside the repertoire data, information on donor age, sex, ethnicity and CMV serostatus was compiled. Four or five DR-DQ haplotypes were treated as single units for association and clustering because of strong linkage in the cohort. The aim of the study was to test whether cataloging public T cell receptors could identify signatures of past pathogen exposure. In a later genetic analysis, genome-wide SNP genotypes for about 65% of the 666 donors were used, and that subset was treated as a discovery cohort. All discovery cohort repertoires had been generated using a single sequencing platform. On average, 235,054 unique TCR beta nucleotide sequences were sequenced per donor among fewer than 500 genotyped donors of the cohort, with approximately 18% of those sequences being non-productive. The study profiled the T cell repertoires of around 700 subjects by immunosequencing and related them to cytomegalovirus serostatus. A later analysis re-analyzed previously published TCR beta repertoires from about 730 donors and added high-resolution HLA genotyping to study TCR occurrence patterns. A separate validation cohort of roughly 130 different subjects was used in addition to the 666-subject first cohort. High-throughput TCR immunosequencing, statistical association of individual TCRs with disease status, and machine learning were combined to predict cytomegalovirus infection status. Of the approximately 400 genotyped donors, more than 75% were placed in the genetic ancestry cluster associated with self-reported Caucasian donors. Rather than using new phenotypic data, the later analysis identified candidate immune exposures from TCR beta sequences and from how often those sequences occurred across donors. In an earlier analysis of 550 to 700 of the donors, high-throughput TCR beta sequencing was used to judge whether each TCR beta V gene segment behaved as functional or pseudogenic. Roughly 300 gigabases of sequencing data and approximately 92 million unique TCR sequences made up an early release that covered approximately 650 HLA-typed donors. Typing coverage varied by locus: about 620-640 donors for A, B, C, DRB1 and DQB1; approximately 520 for DQA1; about 600 for DPA1; some 470 for DPB1. Class I and class II HLA loci were covered by the typing at four-digit resolution. The paper as a whole reports these results and caveats: A later analysis found that most CMV-associated TCR beta chains appeared HLA-restricted, with HLA associations seemingly driven largely by CMV exposure. Immune exposure information for the cohort was limited to CMV serostatus. The earlier analysis of about 600 of the donors excluded approximately 17 rarely observed V segments, including chromosome 9 orphons, because counts were too low. HLA typing was unavailable for some donors at each locus, so association tests used only the typed subset. In vitro tests confirmed that a few of the cytomegalovirus-associated TCR beta chains recognize cytomegalovirus antigens. A later analysis associated 15,000 or so TCR beta sequences with specific HLA alleles at a false discovery rate of 0.05. In a later analysis, TCR association rates were found to vary across HLA loci, with the most associated TCRs seen for DRB1 alleles and the fewest for HLA-C alleles. A group of highly shared sequence variants was considered likely to be a technical artifact of the sequencing pipeline. Assigning TCR associations to individual alleles was difficult when HLA alleles, especially DR and DQ, strongly co-occurred. In both the original and validation cohorts, the classifier was reported to diagnose cytomegalovirus status with high specificity and sensitivity. According to a later genetic analysis, donors in an Asian-associated ancestry cluster had fewer N-insertions in productive TCRs than the roughly 700-donor mean. Because the 87-base-pair reads could not distinguish some IMGT-functional V segments, including TRBV6-2 and TRBV6-3, those segments were excluded. Sequencing depth was assumed to be roughly uniform across donors in the presence/absence analyses, though that assumption may not hold. In the study, around 150 TCR beta chains were listed as associated with cytomegalovirus. In a later analysis, several top co-occurrence clusters were reported to appear linked to parvovirus B19, influenza, CMV and Epstein-Barr virus. Correlated functional status among segregating V segments might be attributable to linkage disequilibrium, but an unknown experimental factor could not be ruled out. A further reported finding was that TCR beta sequences accurately predicted the HLA-A and HLA-B alleles for most subjects in the first cohort. In a later genetic analysis, a missense DCLRE1C variant was associated with V-gene and J-gene trimming of TCR beta chains, and the association was replicated in an independent cohort. While some public TCRs were present in many individuals, most TCR sequences turned up only very rarely across donors. The authors suggested that the approach could potentially be extended to other disease states and immunological phenotypes. The cohort was sequenced for TCR beta chains only, and without alpha or paired-chain data the features that could be detected were limited. In a later analysis, HLA-associated TCR beta chains showed more clonal expansion and lower generation probabilities than non-associated chains that were equally common. An earlier analysis of around 600 of the donors showed that most TCR beta V segments appeared in productive rearrangements either about 87% or about 30% of the time, which broadly matched IMGT annotations.

To prepare the library, the immunoSEQ multiplex PCR assay was applied. A mixture of 60 forward primers for TCR Vbeta segments and 13 reverse primers for TCR Jbeta segments was used in the multiplex PCR. Amplification of the CDR3 region of rearranged TCR beta genes was performed with a multiplex PCR assay on genomic DNA. On the Illumina HiSeq System, the amplified TCR beta libraries were sequenced as 87-base-pair reads. The study's processing was this. Across the 670 or so repertoires, a later analysis counted around 80 million unique TCR beta chains, approximately 12 million of which were shared by at least two donors. To remove PCR and sequencing errors, raw reads were error-corrected and collapsed into unique sequences using a nearest-neighbor algorithm that merged closely related sequences. V, D and J gene segments were assigned by aligning CDR3 sequences to IMGT reference sequences. For a sequence to be retained, a match of at least six nucleotides was required to both a V gene segment and a J gene segment. Rearrangements were classified as productive when the CDR3 lacked stop codons and remained in frame with V and J, and all other rearrangements were classified as non-productive. Following IMGT convention, CDR3 was defined as the stretch from the second conserved V-encoded cysteine up to the conserved J-encoded phenylalanine. The earlier analysis of a few hundred of the donors excluded any sequence lacking an unambiguous match to a single V gene segment. An earlier analysis of just under 600 of the donors called V segments functional above 56.7% productive rearrangements and segregating when the between-donor standard deviation exceeded 5%. A statistical classification framework was built for diagnosing cytomegalovirus status from the catalog of TCR beta chain sequences. A later analysis assigned V and J genes by comparing TCR nucleotide sequences with IMGT/GENE-DB human TR gene sequences. In a later analysis, CDR3 sequences and most-parsimonious VDJ recombination scenarios were assigned using the TCRdist pipeline. In a later analysis, each TCR beta chain was defined by its CDR3 amino acid sequence together with its V-gene family, and reads lacking a unique V-gene family were excluded. To address suspected cross-contamination and a sequencing artifact, a later analysis removed a few hundred highly shared, low-generation-probability nucleotide sequences. In a later analysis, a clonal expansion index for each public chain was calculated from normalized within-repertoire ranks of inferred template counts. In a later analysis, generation probabilities were computed with a VDJ recombination model fitted to out-of-frame rearrangements, and the resulting probabilities were checked against IGoR. In a later analysis, hypergeometric tests were used to score TCR-TCR, TCR-HLA and TCR-CMV co-occurrence, with a repertoire-size bias correction applied to TCR pairs. A later analysis estimated false discovery rates by permuting HLA or CMV assignments 20 times. A later analysis grouped co-occurring TCRs with DBSCAN, adding TCRdist sequence similarity when clustering within HLA-allele-positive subsets. Repertoires with fewer than 30,000 or more than 120,000 public chains, plus five repertoires with anomalous nucleotide sharing, were excluded from co-occurrence clustering. What TCRdb holds here is the immuneACCESS table cut down to in-frame rearrangements. Part of the clones is not present; checked against another copy, under half of the missing clones reflect an unresolved V gene, and the others are unexplained. For V, J and clone size, that table is used; D and trimming come from the DNA. The sample yields over 150,000 clones; 65% to 85% were counted once. The ten largest clones represent 2.8% of the sample.

The germline V gene sets CDR1 to SGHTA and CDR2 to FQGNSA. Taken from cysteine to phenylalanine, the CDR3 has 14 residues. Solely the CDR3 DNA is kept, with 42 bases framed from the first base. V is pared back by 1 base and J by 6 bases, with 12 bases lying between the germline termini. Sequencing was performed on PBMCs. The clonotype originates from a man younger than 35 in good health and CMV-seronegative. This chain joins TRBV7-2 to TRBJ2-5; there is no confident call for the D gene. The CDR3 here reads CASSLGQSPKTQYF. The nucleotide sequence reads TGTGCCAGCAGCTTAGGCCAGTCCCCCAAGACCCAGTACTTC.